The T cell receptor beta chain described here comes from a study of cytomegalovirus exposure and HLA in healthy donors. As to this clone: Its antigen is unidentified.

Overall study results and limits: Specificity of a few CMV-associated chains for CMV antigens was verified in vitro.

This CDR3 has 11 amino acids. Between the trimmed V and J ends, which lost 6 bases and 3 bases, there was a span of 4 bases. CDR1 MNHNY and CDR2 SVGAGI come from the germline V gene (reference sequence). Assay used: immunoSEQ multiplex PCR; TCRdb lists only in-frame clones, some missing. The sample lists 200,000 to 250,000 clones, 65% to 85% occurring once. The rearrangement joins TRBV6-6 to TRBJ2-3; the D is unclear. This sequence was found in a woman in her twenties or thirties in good health and CMV-seropositive. Sequenced sample: PBMCs. CDR3 region: CASSPTDTQYF. The CDR3, as DNA: TGTGCCAGCAGCCCAACAGATACGCAGTATTTT.